This note documents a single T cell receptor beta chain sequence. This receptor's antigen is unknown. Base quality data are lacking; no much larger clone is found one base away. The immunoSEQ Assay, a bias-controlled multiplex PCR, was used to amplify TCRbeta CDR3 regions from genomic DNA. Processing in the source paper ran as follows. The number of nucleated cells in each sample was estimated from the amplification of reference gene primers within the assay. Sequence reads were collapsed and filtered to measure the absolute abundance of every unique TCRbeta CDR3 rearrangement. Productive Simpson clonality was computed per sample as the square root of Simpson's diversity index over productive rearrangements. TCRdb mirrors the immuneACCESS table, restricted to in-frame sequences. Some clones are absent from its copies; in checked studies, under half trace to an unresolved V gene, and the reason for the others is unknown. The D gene and trimming were derived from the DNA, and the V and J assignments and clone size from that table. This sample lists approximately 150,000 clones; about 83% were detected once. The ten largest clones add up to roughly 8% of the sample.

Whole blood was collected in K2EDTA tubes by collaborating institutions according to the institutions' own protocols. Collaborator samples were shipped for TCRbeta analysis as frozen whole blood, isolated PBMCs, or DNA extracted from either sample type. Clipping removes 2 bases from V and 2 bases from J, with 8 as the unmatched junction base count. Its CDR3 holds 16 amino acids, cysteine through phenylalanine. The retained sequence is limited to the CDR3, 48 bases, with the frame set at the first base. Based on the germline V gene (reference sequence), the CDR1 and CDR2 sequences are GTSNPN and SVGIG. The sample originates from a study of blood T cell repertoires in COVID-19 (TCRdb year 2020). Study-wide context: Collaborator samples came from the United States, Italy and Spain and covered acute and convalescent phases of COVID-19. The prospective study material was composed of cDNA or gDNA derived from T cells, B-cell-depleted T cells, or PBMCs. Deeply sampled blood TCRbeta repertoires from subjects exposed to, actively infected with, or recovered from COVID-19 were included in the dataset. A freely available public database, intended as a resource for researchers studying the immune response to SARS-CoV-2, is where the repertoires were released. Samples were obtained from the ongoing ImmuneRACE study (first 160 participants) and from over a thousand subjects provided by 6 global collaborators. Sample metadata almost always included a de-identified subject ID, COVID-19 status, age in years and sex. HLA class I and class II types, where available, came from metadata supplied by the sample provider rather than from assay-based typing. What the research found in general, with its limitations: The amount of clinical and demographic metadata varied by source and participant and was provided uncurated.

The rearrangement combines TRBV30 with TRBJ1-3, with 8 bases in between that match TRBD1. Material: peripheral blood. This receptor was identified in a woman in her 50s with active or convalescent COVID-19. CDR3 protein: CAWSPRTGLTGNTIYF. The nucleotide sequence is given as TGTGCCTGGAGTCCAAGGACAGGGTTGACTGGAAACACCATATATTTT.